These 16 T cell receptor beta chains were sequenced from one sample in a study of blood T cell repertoires in COVID-19. Sequencing was performed with immunoSEQ multiplex PCR; in TCRdb, only in-frame clones are kept and a portion is missing. The repertoire includes over 130,000 clones, approximately 80% of them detected once, and 1.6% sits in the top ten. Sequencing was done on a sample of PBMCs or T cells enriched from blood (not recorded which). Every receptor here comes from a woman aged 18 to 35 who had been exposed to COVID-19.

The V call is TRBV3-1 (or the pseudogene TRBV3-2), the J call TRBJ1-1; a possible D gene is TRBD1 (5 bases). Germline assignment: CDR1 LGHDT and CDR2 YNNKEL (reference sequence). V shed 6 bases and J shed 10 bases, with 15 bases lying between them. The CDR3 loop spans 12 amino acids. CDR3 nucleotide sequence: TGTGCCAGCAGTTTACCCCAGGGCGCAGCTTTCTTT. This translates into CASSLPQGAAFF.

The chain has TRBV19 and TRBJ1-3; 7 nucleotides line up with TRBD1. The CDR3 totals 16 residues. The V and J ends lost 5 bases and 0 bases, in that order; junction bases with no gene match: 7. CDR1 is LNHDA and CDR2 is SQIVND in the germline V gene (reference sequence). The CDR3, as DNA: TGTGCCAGTAGTGTTGGACAGGCGATCTCTGGAAACACCATATATTTT. Protein product: CASSVGQAISGNTIYF.

J is TRBJ2-5 and V is TRBV7-9; 9 bases agree with TRBD1. Germline lookup yields CDR1 SEHNR and CDR2 FQNEAQ (reference sequence). The CDR3 has 17 residues. V dropped 1 base and J dropped 3; count of bases not matched to a gene: 9. CDR3 sequence (DNA): TGTGCCAGCAGCTTAGAGGCGGTGGGACAGGGTGAAGAGACCCAGTACTTC. Residues: CASSLEAVGQGEETQYF.

V usage is TRBV28 and J usage is TRBJ2-3; 10 bases map to TRBD1. The germline gives CDR1 MDHEN, CDR2 SYDVKM. CDR3 size: 16 residues. Trimming took 3 bases from V and 3 from J; bases not matched to a gene: 6. CDR3 nucleotide sequence: TGTGCCAGCAGTTTGTCGGGGACAGGGGATACAGATACGCAGTATTTT. Protein: CASSLSGTGDTDTQYF.

As DNA, the CDR3 is TGCGCCAGCAGCCAGATAGCCCTCCGCCGGGACACCCAGCCCCAGCATTTT. As protein: CASSQIALRRDTQPQHF. This chain links TRBV4-1 with TRBJ1-5; maybe TRBD1 (6 bases). Germline V lookup: CDR1 MGHRA, CDR2 YSYEKL. Trimming removed 3 bases from V and 7 bases from J, with 22 bases in between. This CDR3 is built from 17 residues.

The chain recombines TRBV30 with TRBJ1-2, with a tentative D call TRBD1 (5 bases). Germline V gene lookup returns CDR1 GTSNPN and CDR2 SVGIG (reference sequence). This CDR3 is built from 13 residues. Trimming took off 3 bases at V and 4 bases at J, with 12 bases between the two ends. The DNA for the CDR3 is TGTGCCTGGAGCCCGACAGCGCCCTATGGCTACACCTTC. It translates to CAWSPTAPYGYTF.

V gene TRBV18 combines with J gene TRBJ2-1, with 7 nucleotides matching TRBD1. J was trimmed by 8 bases and V by 5 bases; bases with no gene match: 9. In germline, CDR1 is KGHSH, CDR2 LQKENI. The CDR3 length is 14 residues. In DNA, the CDR3 is TGTGCCAGCTCAGGAGGCCGGGACAGCGATGAGCAGTTCTTC. Amino acid sequence: CASSGGRDSDEQFF. The variable domain in full, with the rest retrieved from reference TRBV18 and TRBJ2-1, is NAGVMQNPRHLVRRRGQEARLRCSPMKGHSHVYWYRQLPEEGLKFMVYLQKENIIDESGMPKERFSAEFPKEGPSILRIQQVVRGDSAAYFCASSGGRDSDEQFFGPGTRLTVL.

V is TRBV7-3 and J is TRBJ2-7; 9 bases align to TRBD2. V gave up 5 bases and J gave up 8 bases; unmatched junction bases: 7. This CDR3 contains 13 residues. Germline V gives CDR1 SGHTA, CDR2 FQGTGA. The CDR3 reads CASSTGTSFQQYF. Written as DNA, the CDR3 is TGTGCCAGCAGCACCGGGACTAGCTTCCAGCAGTACTTC.

This clone was picked up a small number of times. The chain has TRBV2 and TRBJ2-7, with a weak D call TRBD2 (5 bases). Germline-derived CDR1 and CDR2 are SNHLY and FYNNEI. The CDR3 is made up of 16 amino acids. V shed 7 bases and J shed 7 bases, with 26 bases lying between them. The CDR3 protein is CASILSGLTKKREQYF. In DNA, the CDR3 is TGTGCCAGCATTCTCTCCGGACTCACGAAGAAAAGGGAGCAGTACTTC.

V gene TRBV4-1 combines with J gene TRBJ2-1; 9 bases agree with TRBD2. The CDR3 runs 15 residues. The J segment lost 5 bases and the V segment lost 2 bases, leaving 4 bases of the junction unmatched. Germline V gives CDR1 MGHRA, CDR2 YSYEKL. In DNA, the CDR3 is TGCGCCAGCAGCCAATTGACTAGCGGCAACAATGAGCAGTTCTTC. This codes for CASSQLTSGNNEQFF.

The chain recombines TRBV9 with TRBJ1-2; no definite D call. Between the trimmed V and J ends, which lost 0 bases and 7 bases, there was a span of 10 bases. The CDR3 length is 13 residues. Per germline, CDR1 SGDLS and CDR2 YYNGEE. CDR3 protein: CASSVEGESGYTF. The CDR3 region has the DNA TGTGCCAGCAGCGTAGAGGGAGAAAGTGGCTACACCTTC.

Only one count was recorded for this clone. V gene TRBV11-2 combines with J gene TRBJ2-3; no definite D call. V dropped 2 bases and J dropped 4 bases, with 10 bases sitting between them. The CDR3 totals 14 residues. CDR1 SGHAT and CDR2 FQNNGV come from the germline V gene. The CDR3 DNA reads as TGTGCCAGCAGCTTACGTGCTAGTGCAGATACGCAGTATTTT. It specifies CASSLRASADTQYF.

The chain joins TRBV9 to TRBJ1-1; 11 positions match TRBD1. The CDR3 extends over 16 amino acids. Germline CDR1 SGDLS, CDR2 YYNGEE. The junction had 7 bases not matched to a gene; V was cut back by 2 bases and J by 4 bases. This CDR3 is CASSVGAGTGGTEAFF. CDR3 sequence (DNA): TGTGCCAGCAGCGTCGGAGCCGGGACAGGGGGCACTGAAGCTTTCTTT. The full variable domain, in which reference TRBV9 and TRBJ1-1 provide the parts outside the CDR3, is DSGVTQTPKHLITATGQRVTLRCSPRSGDLSVYWYQQSLDQGLQFLIQYYNGEERAKGNILERFSAQQFPDLHSELNLSSLELGDSALYFCASSVGAGTGGTEAFFGQGTRLTVV.

The chain employs TRBV28 and TRBJ1-2; D is perhaps TRBD1 (6 bases). Germline V gives CDR1 MDHEN, CDR2 SYDVKM. The V end lost 2 bases, the J end lost 0 bases, and 10 bases lay between the germline ends. The CDR3 is 15 amino acids. DNA for the CDR3: TGTGCCAGCAGTTTACGAGGGGGAGCTAACTATGGCTACACCTTC. Its protein product is CASSLRGGANYGYTF.

The gene calls are TRBV5-1 and TRBJ1-2; 7 bases line up with TRBD1. In germline, CDR1 is SGHRS, CDR2 YFSETQ. Trimming removed 4 bases from V and 10 bases from J; junction bases left unmatched: 7. There are 12 residues in the CDR3. The CDR3, as DNA: TGCGCCAGCAGCGAGGGGACAGCCGACTACACCTTC. It is translated as CASSEGTADYTF.

The V gene is TRBV5-6, the J gene TRBJ2-7; perhaps TRBD1 as D (6 bases). V was shortened by 0 bases and J by 2 bases, with 21 bases between the two germline ends. This CDR3 has 18 amino acids. Germline CDR1 and CDR2: SGHDT and YYEEEE. CDR3: CASSLVGGGAGLPYEQYF. The DNA of the CDR3 is TGTGCCAGCAGCTTGGTAGGGGGTGGGGCGGGCCTCCCCTACGAGCAGTACTTC.